These 4 T cell receptor beta chains share one sample of origin, sequenced in a study of blood T cell repertoires in COVID-19. Method: immunoSEQ multiplex PCR; TCRdb's copy keeps in-frame clones and lacks some. The sample lists about 220,000 clones, roughly 84% occurring once. Sequenced: peripheral blood. These TCRs come from a man aged 25-45 years with active or convalescent COVID-19.

V is TRBV5-1 and J is TRBJ2-2; possibly TRBD1 for D (6 bases). Germline lookup yields CDR1 SGHRS and CDR2 YFSETQ. The V end lost 3 bases, the J end lost 1 base, and 7 bases lay between the germline ends. The CDR3 totals 14 residues. As DNA, the CDR3 is TGCGCCAGCAGCTCACAGGGGAACACCGGGGAGCTGTTTTTT. Protein product: CASSSQGNTGELFF.

This chain joins TRBV4-2 and TRBJ2-1; 10 nucleotides match TRBD2. The germline gives CDR1 LGHNA, CDR2 YNFKEQ. The J segment lost 7 bases and the V segment lost 2 bases, leaving 11 bases of the junction unmatched. CDR3 length equals 17 residues. CDR3 loop: CASSQHRTSGELNEQFF. DNA for the CDR3: TGTGCCAGCAGCCAACATCGTACTAGCGGGGAGTTAAATGAGCAGTTCTTC.

CDR3 residues: CASSLMPPRGGDEQFF. CDR3 DNA sequence: TGTGCCAGCAGCTTAATGCCCCCCAGGGGTGGCGATGAGCAGTTCTTC. The chain recombines TRBV7-3 with TRBJ2-1; possibly TRBD1 for D (6 bases). In germline, CDR1 is SGHTA, CDR2 FQGTGA. This CDR3 has 16 amino acids. Trimming took 1 base from V and 8 from J, leaving 18 bases between them.

The DNA for the CDR3 is TGTGCCAGCAGGGTCGATAGGAGTGGTCAGCCCCAGCATTTT. It yields the protein CASRVDRSGQPQHF. The chain is built from TRBV6-5 and TRBJ1-5, with no clear D. Between the trimmed V and J ends, which lost 6 bases and 6 bases, there was a span of 15 bases. Germline lookup yields CDR1 MNHEY and CDR2 SVGAGI. There are 14 residues in the CDR3.